This T cell receptor (beta chain) appears in the sequencing data of a study of Ad26.COV2.S vaccination and SARS-CoV-2 variants. Broader study findings: Non-spike TCR breadth was similar in vaccine and placebo recipients.

Clones were read by immunoSEQ multiplex PCR, and TCRdb kept only the in-frame ones, dropping some. In the table there are some 180,000 clones, about 83% of which are singletons. This CDR3 is 14 amino acids long. Germline V gene lookup returns CDR1 LNHDA and CDR2 SQIVND (reference sequence). J gave up 7 bases and V 5 bases, and 7 bases lay outside the gene matches. In regard to this clone: The antigen is undetermined.

Material: peripheral blood, obtained after recovery from COVID-19. This chain joins TRBV19 and TRBJ1-5; 8 positions agree with TRBD1. The sequence came from a human donor who had recovered from COVID-19. CDR3 sequence (DNA): TGTGCCAGTAGTCCCTACAGGGGGTCGCAGCCCCAGCATTTT. This translates into CASSPYRGSQPQHF.